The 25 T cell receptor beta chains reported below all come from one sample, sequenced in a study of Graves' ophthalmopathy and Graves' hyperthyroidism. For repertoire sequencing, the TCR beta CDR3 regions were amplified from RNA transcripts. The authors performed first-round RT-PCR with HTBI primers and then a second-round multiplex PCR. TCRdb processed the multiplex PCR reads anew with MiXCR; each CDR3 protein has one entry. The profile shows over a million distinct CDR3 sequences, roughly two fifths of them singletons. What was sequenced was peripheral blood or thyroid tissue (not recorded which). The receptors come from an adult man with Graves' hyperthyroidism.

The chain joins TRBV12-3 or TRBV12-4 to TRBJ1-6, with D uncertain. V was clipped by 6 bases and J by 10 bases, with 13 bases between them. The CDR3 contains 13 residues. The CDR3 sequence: CASSQDLWSPLHF. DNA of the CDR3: TGTGCCAGCAGCCAAGATCTGTGGTCACCCCTCCACTTT.

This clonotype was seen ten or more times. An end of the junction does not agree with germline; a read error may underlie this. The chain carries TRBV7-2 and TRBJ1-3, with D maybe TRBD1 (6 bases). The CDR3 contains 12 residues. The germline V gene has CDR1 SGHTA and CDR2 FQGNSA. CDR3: CASSSQGTTIYF. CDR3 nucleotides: TGTGCCAGCAGCTCACAGGGAACCACCATATATTTT.

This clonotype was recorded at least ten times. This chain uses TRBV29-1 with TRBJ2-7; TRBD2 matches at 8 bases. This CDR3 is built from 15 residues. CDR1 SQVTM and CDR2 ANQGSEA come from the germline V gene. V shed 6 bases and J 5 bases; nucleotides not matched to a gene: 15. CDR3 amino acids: CSVRTSRRTTHEQYF. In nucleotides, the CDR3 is TGCAGCGTCAGGACTAGCCGACGAACTACTCACGAGCAGTACTTC.

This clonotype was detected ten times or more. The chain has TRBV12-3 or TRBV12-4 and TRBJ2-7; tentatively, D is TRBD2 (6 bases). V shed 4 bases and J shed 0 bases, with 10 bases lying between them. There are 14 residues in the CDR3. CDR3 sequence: CASSWSGSSYEQYF. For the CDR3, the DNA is TGTGCCAGCAGTTGGTCCGGGAGCTCCTACGAGCAGTACTTC.

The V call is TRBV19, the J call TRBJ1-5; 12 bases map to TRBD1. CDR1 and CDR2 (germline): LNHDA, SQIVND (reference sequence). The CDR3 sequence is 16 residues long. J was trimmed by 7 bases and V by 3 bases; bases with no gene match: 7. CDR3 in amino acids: CASSMGQGASGQPQHF. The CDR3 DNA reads TGTGCCAGTAGTATGGGACAGGGGGCTTCGGGGCAGCCCCAGCATTTT. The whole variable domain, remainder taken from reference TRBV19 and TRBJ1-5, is DGGITQSPKYLFRKEGQNVTLSCEQNLNHDAMYWYRQDPGQGLRLIYYSQIVNDFQKGDIAEGYSVSREKKESFPLTVTSAQKNPTAFYLCASSMGQGASGQPQHFGDGTRLSIL.

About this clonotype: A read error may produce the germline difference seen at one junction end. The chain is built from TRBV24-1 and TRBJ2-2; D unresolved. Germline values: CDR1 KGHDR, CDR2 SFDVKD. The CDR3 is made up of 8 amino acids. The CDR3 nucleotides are TGTGACACCGGTGAGCTGTTTTTT. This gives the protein CDTGELFF.

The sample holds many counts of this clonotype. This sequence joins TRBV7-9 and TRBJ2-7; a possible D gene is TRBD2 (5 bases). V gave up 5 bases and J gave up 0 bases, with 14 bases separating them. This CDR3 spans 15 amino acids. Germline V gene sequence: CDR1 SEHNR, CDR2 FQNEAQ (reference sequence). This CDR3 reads CASSPAVTVSYEQYF. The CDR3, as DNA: TGTGCCAGCAGCCCAGCGGTGACGGTCTCCTACGAGCAGTACTTC.

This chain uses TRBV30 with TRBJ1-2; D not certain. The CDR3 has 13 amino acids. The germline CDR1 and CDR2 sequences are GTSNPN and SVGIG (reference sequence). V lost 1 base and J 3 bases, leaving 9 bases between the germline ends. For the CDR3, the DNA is TGTGCCTGGAGTGCGGAGGTCTACTATGGCTACACCTTC. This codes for CAWSAEVYYGYTF.

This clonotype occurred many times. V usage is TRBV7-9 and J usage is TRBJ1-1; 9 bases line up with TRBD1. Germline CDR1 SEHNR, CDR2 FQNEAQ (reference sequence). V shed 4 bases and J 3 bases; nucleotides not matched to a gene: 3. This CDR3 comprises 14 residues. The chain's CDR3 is CASSSGQGYTEAFF. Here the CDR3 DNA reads TGTGCCAGCAGCTCGGGACAGGGTTACACTGAAGCTTTCTTT.

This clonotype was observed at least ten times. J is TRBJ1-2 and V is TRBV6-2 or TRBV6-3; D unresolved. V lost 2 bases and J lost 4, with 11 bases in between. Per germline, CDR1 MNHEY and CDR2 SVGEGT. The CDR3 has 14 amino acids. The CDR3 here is CASSYAAGFYGYTF. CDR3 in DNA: TGTGCCAGCAGTTACGCGGCGGGGTTCTATGGCTACACCTTC.

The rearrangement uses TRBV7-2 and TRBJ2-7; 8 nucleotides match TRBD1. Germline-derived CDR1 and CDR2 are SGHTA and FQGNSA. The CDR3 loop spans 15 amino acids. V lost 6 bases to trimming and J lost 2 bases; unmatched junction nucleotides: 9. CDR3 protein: CASRLDRGLTYEQYF. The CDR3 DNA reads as TGTGCCAGCAGACTCGACAGGGGTCTAACCTACGAGCAGTACTTC. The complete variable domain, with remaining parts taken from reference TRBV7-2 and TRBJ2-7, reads GAGVSQSPSNKVTEKGKDVELRCDPISGHTALYWYRQSLGQGLEFLIYFQGNSAPDKSGLPSDRFSAERTGGSVSTLTIQRTQQEDSAVYLCASRLDRGLTYEQYFGPGTRLTVT.

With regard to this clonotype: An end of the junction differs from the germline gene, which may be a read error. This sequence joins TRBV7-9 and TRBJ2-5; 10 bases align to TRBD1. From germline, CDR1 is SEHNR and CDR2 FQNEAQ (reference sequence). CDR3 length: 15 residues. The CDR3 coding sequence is TGTGCCAGCAGTTTAGGGACAGGGGACCAAGAGACCCAGTACTTC. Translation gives CASSLGTGDQETQYF. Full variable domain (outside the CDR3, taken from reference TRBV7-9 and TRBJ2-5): DTGVSQNPRHKITKRGQNVTFRCDPISEHNRLYWYRQTLGQGPEFLTYFQNEAQLEKSRLLSDRFSAERPKGSFSTLEIQRTEQGDSAMYLCASSLGTGDQETQYFGPGTRLLVL.

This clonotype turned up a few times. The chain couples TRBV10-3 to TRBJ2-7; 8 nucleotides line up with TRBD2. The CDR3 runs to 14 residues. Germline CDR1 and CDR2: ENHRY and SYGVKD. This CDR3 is CDPPERELQYEQYF. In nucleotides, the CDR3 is TGTGATCCTCCCGAGCGGGAGCTTCAGTACGAGCAGTACTTC.

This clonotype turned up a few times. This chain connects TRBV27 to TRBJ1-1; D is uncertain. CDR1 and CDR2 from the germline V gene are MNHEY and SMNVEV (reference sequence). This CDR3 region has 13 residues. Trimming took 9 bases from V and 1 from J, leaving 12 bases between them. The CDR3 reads CASKYWENTEAFF. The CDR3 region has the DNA TGTGCCAGTAAGTACTGGGAGAACACTGAAGCTTTCTTT.

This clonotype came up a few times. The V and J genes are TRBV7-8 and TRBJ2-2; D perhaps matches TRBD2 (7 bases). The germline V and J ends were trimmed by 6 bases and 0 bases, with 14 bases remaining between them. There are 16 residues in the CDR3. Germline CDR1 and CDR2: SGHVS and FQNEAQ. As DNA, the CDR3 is TGTGCCAGCAGTCAAGGGGGGGCATCGAACACCGGGGAGCTGTTTTTT. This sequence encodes CASSQGGASNTGELFF.

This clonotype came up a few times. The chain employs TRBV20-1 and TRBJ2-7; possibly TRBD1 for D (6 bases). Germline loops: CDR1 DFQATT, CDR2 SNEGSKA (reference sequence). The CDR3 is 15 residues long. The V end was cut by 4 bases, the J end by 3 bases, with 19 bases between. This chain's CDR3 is CSANTGTQDFYEQYF. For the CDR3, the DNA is TGCAGTGCTAACACCGGGACACAGGACTTCTACGAGCAGTACTTC.

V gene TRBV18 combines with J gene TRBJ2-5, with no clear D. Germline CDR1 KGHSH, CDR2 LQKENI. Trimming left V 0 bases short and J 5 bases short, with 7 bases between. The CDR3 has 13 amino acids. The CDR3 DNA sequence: TGTGCCAGCTCACCACCAAATTCGGAGACCCAGTACTTC. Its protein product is CASSPPNSETQYF.

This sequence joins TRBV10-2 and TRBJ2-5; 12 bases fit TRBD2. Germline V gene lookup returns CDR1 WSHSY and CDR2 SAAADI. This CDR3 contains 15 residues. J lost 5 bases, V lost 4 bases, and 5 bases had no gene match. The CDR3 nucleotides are TGCGCCAGCAGTGGACTAGCGGGAGCGGGGGAGACCCAGTACTTC. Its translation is CASSGLAGAGETQYF.

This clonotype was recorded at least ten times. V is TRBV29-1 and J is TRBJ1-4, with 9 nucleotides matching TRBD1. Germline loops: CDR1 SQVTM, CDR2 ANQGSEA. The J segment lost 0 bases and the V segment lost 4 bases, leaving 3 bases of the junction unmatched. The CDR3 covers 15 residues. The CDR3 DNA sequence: TGCAGCGTTGGAAGGACAGGGGCAACTAATGAAAAACTGTTTTTT. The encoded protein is CSVGRTGATNEKLFF.

Here the CDR3 DNA reads TGCGCCAGCAGCCACGGGACTAGCGGAGGGAATTACGAGCAGTACTTC. Translation gives CASSHGTSGGNYEQYF. The genes are TRBV5-1 and TRBJ2-7; 11 nucleotides agree with TRBD2. The CDR3 spans 16 residues. Germline-derived CDR1 and CDR2 are SGHRS and YFSETQ. V trimming: 4 bases; J trimming: 4 bases; junction bases outside the gene matches: 10.

The CDR3 sequence: CASSLTGRAETQYF. The CDR3 region has the DNA TGTGCCAGCAGTTTAACAGGGAGGGCGGAGACCCAGTACTTC. This chain joins TRBV28 and TRBJ2-5, with D maybe TRBD2 (7 bases). The CDR3 loop spans 14 amino acids. Germline CDR1 and CDR2: MDHEN and SYDVKM. The ends were cut back, 2 bases at V and 5 bases at J, with 12 bases in the middle.

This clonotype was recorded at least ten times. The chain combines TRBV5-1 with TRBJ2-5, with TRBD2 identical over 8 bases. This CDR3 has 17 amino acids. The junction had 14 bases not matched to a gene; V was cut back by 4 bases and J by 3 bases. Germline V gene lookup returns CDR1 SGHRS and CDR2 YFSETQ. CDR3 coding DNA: TGCGCCAGCAGCCCGAGCGGCAGCGGGAGTCCGAAAGAGACCCAGTACTTC. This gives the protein CASSPSGSGSPKETQYF. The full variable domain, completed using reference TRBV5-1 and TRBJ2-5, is KAGVTQTPRYLIKTRGQQVTLSCSPISGHRSVSWYQQTPGQGLQFLFEYFSETQRNKGNFPGRFSGRQFSNSRSEMNVSTLELGDSALYLCASSPSGSGSPKETQYFGPGTRLLVL.

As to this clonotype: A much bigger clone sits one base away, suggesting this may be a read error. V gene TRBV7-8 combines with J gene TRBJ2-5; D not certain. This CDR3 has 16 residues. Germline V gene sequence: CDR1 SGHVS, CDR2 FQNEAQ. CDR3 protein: CASRPRRFGNQEAQYF. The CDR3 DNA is TGTGCCAGCAGACCACGTCGTTTCGGCAATCAAGAGGCCCAGTACTTC.

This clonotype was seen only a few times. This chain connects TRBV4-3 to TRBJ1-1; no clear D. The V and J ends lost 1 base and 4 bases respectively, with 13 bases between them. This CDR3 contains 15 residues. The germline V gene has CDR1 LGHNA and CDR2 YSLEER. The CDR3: CASSQGARLGTEAFF. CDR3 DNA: TGCGCCAGCAGCCAAGGGGCCCGGCTGGGCACTGAAGCTTTCTTT.

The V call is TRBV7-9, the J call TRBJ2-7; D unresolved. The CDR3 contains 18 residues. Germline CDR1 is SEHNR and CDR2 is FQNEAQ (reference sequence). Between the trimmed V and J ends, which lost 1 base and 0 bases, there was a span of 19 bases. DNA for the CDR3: TGTGCCAGCAGCTTAGTTCGTGGTGGGAAGTTTGCCTCCTACGAGCAGTACTTC. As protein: CASSLVRGGKFASYEQYF.